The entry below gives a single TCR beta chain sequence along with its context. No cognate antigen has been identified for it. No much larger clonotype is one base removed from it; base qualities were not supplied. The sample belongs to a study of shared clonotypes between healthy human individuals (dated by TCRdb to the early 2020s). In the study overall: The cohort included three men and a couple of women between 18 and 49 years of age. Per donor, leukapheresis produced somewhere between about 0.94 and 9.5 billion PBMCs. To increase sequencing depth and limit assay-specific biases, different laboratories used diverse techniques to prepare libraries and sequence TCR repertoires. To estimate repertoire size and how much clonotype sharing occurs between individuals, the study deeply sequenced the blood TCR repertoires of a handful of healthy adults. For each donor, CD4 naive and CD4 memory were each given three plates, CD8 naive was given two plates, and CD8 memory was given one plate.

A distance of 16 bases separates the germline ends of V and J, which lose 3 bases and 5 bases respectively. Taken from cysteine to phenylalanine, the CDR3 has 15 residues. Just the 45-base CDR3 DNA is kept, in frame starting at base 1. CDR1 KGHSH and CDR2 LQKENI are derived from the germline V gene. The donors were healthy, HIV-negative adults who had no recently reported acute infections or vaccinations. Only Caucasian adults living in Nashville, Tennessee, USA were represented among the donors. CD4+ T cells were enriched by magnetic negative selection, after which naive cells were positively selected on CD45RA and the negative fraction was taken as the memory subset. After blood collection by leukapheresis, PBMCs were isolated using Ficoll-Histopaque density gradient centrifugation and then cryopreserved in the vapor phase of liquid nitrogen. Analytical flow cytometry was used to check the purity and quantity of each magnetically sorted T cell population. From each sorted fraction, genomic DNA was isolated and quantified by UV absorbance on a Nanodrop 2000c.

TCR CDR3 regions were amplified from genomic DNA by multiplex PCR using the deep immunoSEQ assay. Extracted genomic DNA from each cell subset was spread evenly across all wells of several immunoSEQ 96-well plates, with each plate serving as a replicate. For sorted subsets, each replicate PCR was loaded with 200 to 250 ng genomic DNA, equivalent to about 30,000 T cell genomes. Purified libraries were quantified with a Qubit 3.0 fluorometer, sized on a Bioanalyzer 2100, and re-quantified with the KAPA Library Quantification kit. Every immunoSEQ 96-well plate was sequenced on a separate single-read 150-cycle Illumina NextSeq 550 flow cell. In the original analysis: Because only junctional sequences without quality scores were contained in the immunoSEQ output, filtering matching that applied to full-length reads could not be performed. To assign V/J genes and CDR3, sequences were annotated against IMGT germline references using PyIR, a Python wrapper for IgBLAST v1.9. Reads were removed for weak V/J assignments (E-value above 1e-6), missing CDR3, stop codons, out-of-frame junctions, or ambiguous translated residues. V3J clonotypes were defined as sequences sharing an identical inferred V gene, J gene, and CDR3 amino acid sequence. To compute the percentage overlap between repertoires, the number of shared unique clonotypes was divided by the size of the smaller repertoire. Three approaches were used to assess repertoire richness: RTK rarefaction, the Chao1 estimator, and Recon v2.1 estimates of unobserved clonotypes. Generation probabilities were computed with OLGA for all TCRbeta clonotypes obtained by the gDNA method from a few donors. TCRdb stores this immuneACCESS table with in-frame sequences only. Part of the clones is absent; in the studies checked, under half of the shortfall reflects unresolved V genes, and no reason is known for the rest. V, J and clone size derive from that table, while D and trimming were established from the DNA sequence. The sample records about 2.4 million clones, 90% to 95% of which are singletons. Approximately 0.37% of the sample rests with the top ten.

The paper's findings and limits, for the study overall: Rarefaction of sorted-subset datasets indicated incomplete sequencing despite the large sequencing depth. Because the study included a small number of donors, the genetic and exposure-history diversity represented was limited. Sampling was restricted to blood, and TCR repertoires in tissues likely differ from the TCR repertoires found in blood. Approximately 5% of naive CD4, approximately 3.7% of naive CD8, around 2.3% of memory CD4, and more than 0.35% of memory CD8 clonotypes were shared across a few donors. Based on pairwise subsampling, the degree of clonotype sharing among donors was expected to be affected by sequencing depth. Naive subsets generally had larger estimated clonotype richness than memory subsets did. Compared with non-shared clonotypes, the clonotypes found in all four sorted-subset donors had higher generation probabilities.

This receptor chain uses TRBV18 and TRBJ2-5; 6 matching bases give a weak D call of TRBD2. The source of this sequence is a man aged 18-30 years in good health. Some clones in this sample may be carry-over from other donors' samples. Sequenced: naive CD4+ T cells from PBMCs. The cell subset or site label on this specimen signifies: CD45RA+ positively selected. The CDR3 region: CASSPTRLVRETQYF. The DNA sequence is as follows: TGTGCCAGCTCACCCACACGACTAGTTCGCGAGACCCAGTACTTC. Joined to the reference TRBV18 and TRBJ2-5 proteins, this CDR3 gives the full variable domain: NAGVMQNPRHLVRRRGQEARLRCSPMKGHSHVYWYRQLPEEGLKFMVYLQKENIIDESGMPKERFSAEFPKEGPSILRIQQVVRGDSAAYFCASSPTRLVRETQYFGPGTRLLVL.